This T cell receptor beta chain was recovered during a study of glioma-infiltrating T cells. Points from the study as a whole: CDR3 overlap between tissue and blood was very small.

TCR alpha and beta CDR3 regions were amplified from RNA using iRepertoire nested multiplex PCR. From the multiplex PCR reads, TCRdb called clonotypes with MiXCR, one entry per CDR3 protein. The table has a few thousand distinct CDR3 sequences, 35% to 45% seen once. Comments on this clonotype: Antigen specificity is unknown.

Trimming cost V 0 bases and J 7 bases; bases outside gene matches: 8. The length of the CDR3 is 17 residues. CDR1 is MNHEY, CDR2 SMNVEV, per germline (reference sequence). This TCR was sampled from a human donor with low-grade glioma or glioblastoma, undergoing nonglioma brain surgery, or in good health (not recorded which). Input material: glioma tissue, nonneoplastic brain tissue, or PBMCs (not recorded which). The V call is TRBV27, the J call TRBJ2-1; 11 nucleotides match TRBD2. Here the CDR3 reads CASSLSYLAGGYNEQFF. The CDR3 region has the DNA TGTGCCAGCAGTTTATCGTATCTAGCGGGAGGTTATAATGAGCAGTTCTTC.